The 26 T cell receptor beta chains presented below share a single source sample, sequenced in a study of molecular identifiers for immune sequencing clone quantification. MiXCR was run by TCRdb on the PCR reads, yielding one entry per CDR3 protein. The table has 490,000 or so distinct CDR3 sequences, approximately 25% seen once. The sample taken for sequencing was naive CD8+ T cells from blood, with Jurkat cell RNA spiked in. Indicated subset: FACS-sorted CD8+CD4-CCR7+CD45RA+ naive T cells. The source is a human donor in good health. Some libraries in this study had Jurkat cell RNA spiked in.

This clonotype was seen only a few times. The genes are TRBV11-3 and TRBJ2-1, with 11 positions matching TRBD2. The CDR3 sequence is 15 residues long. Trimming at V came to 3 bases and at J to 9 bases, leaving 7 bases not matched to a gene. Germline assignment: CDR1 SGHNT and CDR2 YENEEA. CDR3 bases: TGTGCCAGCAGCTTCACTAGCGGGAGTCTCGGTGAGCAGTTCTTC. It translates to CASSFTSGSLGEQFF.

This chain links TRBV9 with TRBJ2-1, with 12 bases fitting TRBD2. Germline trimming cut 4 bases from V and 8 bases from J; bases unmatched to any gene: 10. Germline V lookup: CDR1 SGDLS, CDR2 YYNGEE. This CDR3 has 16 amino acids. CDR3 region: CASSHSRLAGVDEQFF. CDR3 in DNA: TGTGCCAGCAGCCACTCCCGACTAGCGGGAGTGGATGAGCAGTTCTTC.

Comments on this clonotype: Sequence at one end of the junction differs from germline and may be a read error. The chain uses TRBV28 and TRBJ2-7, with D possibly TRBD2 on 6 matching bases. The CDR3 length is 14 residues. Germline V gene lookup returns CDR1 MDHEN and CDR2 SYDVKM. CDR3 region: CASSLGSPGVEQHF. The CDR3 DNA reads TGTGCCAGCAGTTTAGGGTCCCCGGGGGTCGAGCAGCACTTC.

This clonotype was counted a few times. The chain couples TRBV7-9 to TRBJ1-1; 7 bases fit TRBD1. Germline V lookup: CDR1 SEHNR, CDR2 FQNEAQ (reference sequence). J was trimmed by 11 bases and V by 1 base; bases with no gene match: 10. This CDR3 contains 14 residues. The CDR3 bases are TGTGCCAGCAGCTTAGGTTTTGGCACAGGGGTGGCTTTCTTT. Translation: CASSLGFGTGVAFF. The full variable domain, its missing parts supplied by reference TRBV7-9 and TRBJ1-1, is DTGVSQNPRHKITKRGQNVTFRCDPISEHNRLYWYRQTLGQGPEFLTYFQNEAQLEKSRLLSDRFSAERPKGSFSTLEIQRTEQGDSAMYLCASSLGFGTGVAFFGQGTRLTVV.

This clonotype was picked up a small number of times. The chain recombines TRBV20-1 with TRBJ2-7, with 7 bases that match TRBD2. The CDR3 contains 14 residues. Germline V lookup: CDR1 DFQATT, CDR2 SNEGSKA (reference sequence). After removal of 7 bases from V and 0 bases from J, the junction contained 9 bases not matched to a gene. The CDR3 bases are TGCAGTGTCCCGACTAGCCCTATCTCCTACGAGCAGTACTTC. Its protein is CSVPTSPISYEQYF.

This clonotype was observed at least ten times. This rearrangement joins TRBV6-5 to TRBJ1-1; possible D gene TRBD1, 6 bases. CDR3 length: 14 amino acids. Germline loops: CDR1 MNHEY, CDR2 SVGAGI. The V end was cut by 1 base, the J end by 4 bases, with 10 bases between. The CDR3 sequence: CASSYYRVSTEAFF. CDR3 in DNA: TGTGCCAGCAGTTACTACAGGGTATCCACTGAAGCTTTCTTT.

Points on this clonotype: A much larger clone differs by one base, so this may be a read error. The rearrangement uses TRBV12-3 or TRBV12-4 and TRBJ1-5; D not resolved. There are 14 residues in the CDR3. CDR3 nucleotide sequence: TGTACCAGCAGCCACCTTTATAGCAATCAGCCCCAGCATTTT. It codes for CTSSHLYSNQPQHF.

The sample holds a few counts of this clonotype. CDR3 amino acids: CASSFGRRDYEQYF. For the CDR3, the DNA is TGTGCCAGCAGTTTTGGCCGGAGGGACTACGAGCAGTACTTC. This chain joins TRBV12-3 or TRBV12-4 and TRBJ2-7; D perhaps matches TRBD2 (6 bases). The CDR3 has 14 residues. V shed 3 bases and J shed 3 bases, with 12 bases lying between them.

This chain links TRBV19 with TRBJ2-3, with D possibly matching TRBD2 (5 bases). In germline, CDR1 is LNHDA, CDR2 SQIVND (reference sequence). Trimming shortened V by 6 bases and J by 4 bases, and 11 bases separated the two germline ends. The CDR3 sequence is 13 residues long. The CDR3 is CASSSHSADTQYF. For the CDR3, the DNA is TGTGCCAGTAGCAGTCATAGCGCAGATACGCAGTATTTT.

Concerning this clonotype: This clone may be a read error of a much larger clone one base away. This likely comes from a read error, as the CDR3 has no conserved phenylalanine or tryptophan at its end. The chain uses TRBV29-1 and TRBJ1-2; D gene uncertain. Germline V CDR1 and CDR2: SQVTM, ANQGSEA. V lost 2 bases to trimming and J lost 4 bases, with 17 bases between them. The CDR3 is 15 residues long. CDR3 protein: CSVELLRYQSYGYTL. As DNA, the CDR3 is TGCAGCGTTGAATTGCTGAGGTATCAATCCTATGGCTACACCCTC.

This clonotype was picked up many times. CDR3 region: CASSPQGSNQPQHF. CDR3 in DNA: TGTGCCAGCAGTCCTCAGGGTAGCAATCAGCCCCAGCATTTT. The V and J genes are TRBV12-3 or TRBV12-4 and TRBJ1-5; maybe TRBD1 (5 bases). This CDR3 contains 14 residues. Trimming pared 5 bases from V and 0 bases from J, leaving 8 bases between.

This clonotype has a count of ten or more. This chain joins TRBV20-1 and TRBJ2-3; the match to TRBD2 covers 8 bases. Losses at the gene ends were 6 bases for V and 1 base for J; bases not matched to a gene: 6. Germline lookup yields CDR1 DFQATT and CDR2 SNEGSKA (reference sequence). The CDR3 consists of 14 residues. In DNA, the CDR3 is TGCAGTGCCTGGGGGACTAGACGCACAGATACGCAGTATTTT. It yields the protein CSAWGTRRTDTQYF.

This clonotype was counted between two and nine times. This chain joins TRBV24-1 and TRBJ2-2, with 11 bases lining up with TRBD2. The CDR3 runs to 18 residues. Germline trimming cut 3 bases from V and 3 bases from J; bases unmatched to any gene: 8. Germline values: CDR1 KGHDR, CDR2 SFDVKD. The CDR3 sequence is CATSDPLAGGLYTGELFF. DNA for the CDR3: TGTGCCACCAGTGATCCCCTAGCGGGAGGTTTGTACACCGGGGAGCTGTTTTTT.

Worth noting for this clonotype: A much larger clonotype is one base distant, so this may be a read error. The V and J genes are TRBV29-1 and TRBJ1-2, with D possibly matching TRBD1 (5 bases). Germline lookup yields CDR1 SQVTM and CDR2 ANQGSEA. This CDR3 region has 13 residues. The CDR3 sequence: CSVEEPGPYGHTF. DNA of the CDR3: TGCAGCGTTGAAGAGCCGGGACCCTATGGCCACACCTTC.

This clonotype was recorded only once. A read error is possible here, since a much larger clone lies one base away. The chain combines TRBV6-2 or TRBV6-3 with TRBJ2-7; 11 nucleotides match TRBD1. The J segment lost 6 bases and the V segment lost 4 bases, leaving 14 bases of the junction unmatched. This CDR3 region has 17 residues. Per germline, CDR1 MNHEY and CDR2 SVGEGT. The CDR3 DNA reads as TGTGCCAGCAGTTCTTCCCATCCGGGACAGGGGGTTGTCGAGCAGTACTTC. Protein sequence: CASSSSHPGQGVVEQYF.

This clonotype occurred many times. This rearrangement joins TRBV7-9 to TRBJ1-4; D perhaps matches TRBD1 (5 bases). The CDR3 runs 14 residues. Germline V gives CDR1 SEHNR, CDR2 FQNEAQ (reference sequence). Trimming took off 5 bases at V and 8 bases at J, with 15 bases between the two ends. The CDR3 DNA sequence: TGTGCCAGCAGCCGGTCGGGATCAGGGGAAAAACTGTTTTTT. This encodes CASSRSGSGEKLFF.

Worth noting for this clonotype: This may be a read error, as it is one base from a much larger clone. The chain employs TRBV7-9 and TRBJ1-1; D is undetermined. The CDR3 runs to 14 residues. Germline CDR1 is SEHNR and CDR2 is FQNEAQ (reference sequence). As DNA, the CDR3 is TGTGTCAGCAGCGAGGGCCTCGTATTCACTGAAGCTTTCTTT. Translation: CVSSEGLVFTEAFF.

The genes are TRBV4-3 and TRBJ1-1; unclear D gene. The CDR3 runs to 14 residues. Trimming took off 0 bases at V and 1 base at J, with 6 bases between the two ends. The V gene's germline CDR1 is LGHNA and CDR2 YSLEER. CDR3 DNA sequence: TGCGCCAGCAGCCAAGATAGGACGAACACTGAAGCTTTCTTT. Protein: CASSQDRTNTEAFF.

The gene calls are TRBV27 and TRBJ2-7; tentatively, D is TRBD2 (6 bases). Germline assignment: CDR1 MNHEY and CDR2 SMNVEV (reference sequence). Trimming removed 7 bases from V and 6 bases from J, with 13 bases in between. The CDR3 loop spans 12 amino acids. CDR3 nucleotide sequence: TGTGCCAGCACCGGAGGGGCCGGCGAGCAGTACTTC. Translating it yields CASTGGAGEQYF.

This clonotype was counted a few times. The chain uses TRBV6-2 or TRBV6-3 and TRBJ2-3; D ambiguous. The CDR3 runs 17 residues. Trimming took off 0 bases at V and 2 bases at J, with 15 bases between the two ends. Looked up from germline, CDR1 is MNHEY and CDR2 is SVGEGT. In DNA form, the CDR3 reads TGTGCCAGCAGTTACTCTTCTGCTGGGCAGGTCACAGATACGCAGTATTTT. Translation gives CASSYSSAGQVTDTQYF.

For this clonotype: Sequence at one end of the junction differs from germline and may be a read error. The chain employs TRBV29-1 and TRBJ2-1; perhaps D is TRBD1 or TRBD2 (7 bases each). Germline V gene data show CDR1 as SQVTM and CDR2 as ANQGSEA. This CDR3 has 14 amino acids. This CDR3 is CSVERRGRDNEQLF. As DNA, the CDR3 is TGCAGCGTTGAGCGCAGGGGGAGGGACAATGAGCAGCTCTTC.

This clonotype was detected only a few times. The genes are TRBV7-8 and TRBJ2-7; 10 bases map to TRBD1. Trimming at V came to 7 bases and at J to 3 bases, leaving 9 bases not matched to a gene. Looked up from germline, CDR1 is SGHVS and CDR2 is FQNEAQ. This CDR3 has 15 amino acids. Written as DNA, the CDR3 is TGTGCCAGCAAGAGACAGGGGGCGGCCCACTACGAGCAGTACTTC. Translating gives CASKRQGAAHYEQYF. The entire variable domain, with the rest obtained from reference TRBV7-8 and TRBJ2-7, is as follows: GAGVSQSPRYKVAKRGQDVALRCDPISGHVSLFWYQQALGQGPEFLTYFQNEAQLDKSGLPSDRFFAERPEGSVSTLKIQRTQQEDSAVYLCASKRQGAAHYEQYFGPGTRLTVT.

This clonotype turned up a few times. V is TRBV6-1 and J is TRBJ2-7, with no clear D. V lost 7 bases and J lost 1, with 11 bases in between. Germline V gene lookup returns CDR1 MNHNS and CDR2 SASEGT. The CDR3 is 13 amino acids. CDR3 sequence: CASKGFSSYEQYF. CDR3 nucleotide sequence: TGTGCCAGCAAAGGATTTAGTTCCTACGAGCAGTACTTC.

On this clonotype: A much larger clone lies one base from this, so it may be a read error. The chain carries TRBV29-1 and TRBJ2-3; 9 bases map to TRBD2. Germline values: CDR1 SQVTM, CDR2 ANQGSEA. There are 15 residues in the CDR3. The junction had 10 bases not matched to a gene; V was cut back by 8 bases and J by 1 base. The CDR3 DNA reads TGCAGCCTCGACACTAGCGGGCGTCGCACAGATACGCAGTATTTT. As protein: CSLDTSGRRTDTQYF.

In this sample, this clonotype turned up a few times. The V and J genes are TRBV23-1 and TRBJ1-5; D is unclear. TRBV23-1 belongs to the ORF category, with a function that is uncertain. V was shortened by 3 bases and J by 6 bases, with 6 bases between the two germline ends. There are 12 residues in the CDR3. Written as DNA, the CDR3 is TGCGCCAGCAGTCATTCGGTTCAGCCCCAGCATTTT. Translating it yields CASSHSVQPQHF.

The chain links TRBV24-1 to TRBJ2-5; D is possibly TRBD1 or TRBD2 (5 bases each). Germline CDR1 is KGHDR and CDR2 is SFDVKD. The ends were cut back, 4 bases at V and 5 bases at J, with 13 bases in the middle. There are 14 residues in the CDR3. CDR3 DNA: TGTGCCACCAGTGACCGGGACGGGATGGAGACCCAGTACTTC. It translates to CATSDRDGMETQYF.